This T cell receptor (beta chain) was sequenced for a study of cytomegalovirus exposure and HLA in healthy donors. The overall study: Unique TCRs numbering some 93 million, obtained from HLA-typed donors, made up an early data release.

The study ran its PCR with 60 Vbeta and 13 Jbeta primers. Sequencing was performed with immunoSEQ multiplex PCR; in TCRdb, only in-frame clones are kept and a portion is missing. The table shows roughly 190,000 clones, with around 84% occurring only once. Regarding this clone: Antigen unknown.

General observations from the study: A later analysis revealed that TCR association rates differed between HLA loci, peaking at DRB1 and bottoming out at HLA-C. A previous analysis found most TCR beta V segments productive roughly 87% or roughly 30% of the time.

Germline-derived CDR1 and CDR2 are MNHNS and SASEGT. Trimming at V came to 6 bases and at J to 9 bases, leaving 3 bases not matched to a gene. The CDR3 has 11 amino acids. The genes are TRBV6-1 and TRBJ2-3; 7 bases line up with TRBD1. Sequenced: PBMCs. The TCR sequence derives from a man between 35 and 55 years old in good health and CMV-seropositive. The CDR3 DNA follows: TGTGCCAGCAGGGACAGGTGGACGCAGTATTTT. This sequence encodes CASRDRWTQYF.